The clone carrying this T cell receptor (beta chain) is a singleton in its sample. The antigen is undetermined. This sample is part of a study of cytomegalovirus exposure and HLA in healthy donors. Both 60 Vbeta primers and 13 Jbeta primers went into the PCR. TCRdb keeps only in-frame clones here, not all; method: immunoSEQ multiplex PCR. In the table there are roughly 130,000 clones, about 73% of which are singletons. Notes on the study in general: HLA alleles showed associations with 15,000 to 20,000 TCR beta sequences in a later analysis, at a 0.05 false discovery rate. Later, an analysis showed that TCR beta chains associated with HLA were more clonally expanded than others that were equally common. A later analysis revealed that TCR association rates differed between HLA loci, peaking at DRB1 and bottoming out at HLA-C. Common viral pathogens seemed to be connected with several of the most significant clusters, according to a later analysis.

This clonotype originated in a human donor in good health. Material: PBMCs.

In DNA, the CDR3 is TGTGCCAGCAGTTTTGAAATGGGGACAGGGGTCACCTACGAGCAGTACTTC. Its translation: CASSFEMGTGVTYEQYF. The V call is TRBV28, the J call TRBJ2-7; 10 bases are a match to TRBD1. V gave up 3 bases and J gave up 2 bases; unmatched junction bases: 10. The V gene's germline CDR1 is MDHEN and CDR2 SYDVKM. This CDR3 is 17 amino acids long.